Following are 15 T cell receptor beta chains from one sample sequenced in a study of T-cell reconstitution after alpha-beta-depleted transplantation in children. TCRbeta library construction was performed incorporating unique molecular identifiers. TCRdb re-analysed the PCR reads in MiXCR, keeping a single row per CDR3 protein. The sample lists hundreds of thousands of distinct CDR3 sequences, roughly 15% occurring once. Sample: PBMCs, mostly from graft donor cells, taken 360 days after TCRalphabeta/CD19-depleted stem cell transplant. The receptors originated from a male patient under 18 who had a stem cell transplant for acute lymphoblastic leukemia, so the T cells may come from the graft donor.

The sample holds many counts of this clonotype. This chain uses TRBV3-1 with TRBJ2-7, with D possibly being TRBD1 (6 bases). The CDR3 extends over 17 amino acids. The V and J ends lost 0 bases and 1 base respectively, with 16 bases between them. Per germline, CDR1 LGHDT and CDR2 YNNKEL (reference sequence). CDR3 in DNA: TGTGCCAGCAGCCAAGATCTCTTCAGGGGAGTGTCCTACGAGCAGTACTTC. Translation: CASSQDLFRGVSYEQYF.

The chain combines TRBV2 with TRBJ2-1, with TRBD2 identical over 14 bases. V dropped 7 bases and J dropped 9; count of bases not matched to a gene: 5. CDR3 length: 14 amino acids. Germline assignment: CDR1 SNHLY and CDR2 FYNNEI. As DNA, the CDR3 is TGTGCCAGCACCTTGGGACTAGCGGGAGTTGAGCAGTTCTTC. Protein product: CASTLGLAGVEQFF.

The CDR3 reads CASNPSGSKVNEQFF. In DNA, the CDR3 is TGTGCCAGCAACCCTAGCGGGAGTAAGGTCAATGAGCAGTTCTTC. This sequence joins TRBV12-3 or TRBV12-4 and TRBJ2-1, with 10 bases aligning to TRBD2. The CDR3 sequence is 15 residues long. V dropped 7 bases and J dropped 6; count of bases not matched to a gene: 9.

The chain has TRBV20-1 and TRBJ1-1; 8 bases align to TRBD1. The germline V gene encodes CDR1 DFQATT and CDR2 SNEGSKA (reference sequence). The CDR3 has 16 amino acids. The junction had 12 bases not matched to a gene; V was cut back by 6 bases and J by 0 bases. The CDR3 DNA follows: TGCAGTGCCGGACACTTGACAGGGGTTATGAACACTGAAGCTTTCTTT. Protein sequence: CSAGHLTGVMNTEAFF.

This chain connects TRBV12-3 or TRBV12-4 to TRBJ1-2; possible D gene TRBD1, 5 bases. V dropped 3 bases and J dropped 5 bases, with 13 bases sitting between them. The CDR3 is made up of 14 amino acids. CDR3 amino acids: CASSFGTDLYGYTF. The DNA of the CDR3 is TGTGCCAGCAGTTTCGGGACCGATCTATATGGCTACACCTTC.

The chain is built from TRBV29-1 and TRBJ1-2; D might be TRBD1 (5 bases). Per germline, CDR1 SQVTM and CDR2 ANQGSEA. CDR3 length equals 13 residues. V lost 6 bases, J lost 4 bases, and 15 bases lay in between. The CDR3 nucleotides are TGCAGCGTCGCCCCCGGGACGGCCTATGGCTACACCTTC. Translating it yields CSVAPGTAYGYTF.

V usage is TRBV4-1 and J usage is TRBJ2-1; 9 nucleotides agree with TRBD2. Germline V gene lookup returns CDR1 MGHRA and CDR2 YSYEKL. V shed 4 bases, J shed 10 bases, and the junction held 14 bases outside the gene matches. This CDR3 region has 16 residues. CDR3 amino acids: CASSRLGLAINEEQFF. The CDR3 DNA follows: TGCGCCAGCAGCCGACTGGGACTAGCAATTAACGAAGAGCAGTTCTTC.

This clonotype was seen repeatedly, ten times or more. The chain is built from TRBV2 and TRBJ1-1; 7 positions match TRBD1. Germline-derived CDR1 and CDR2 are SNHLY and FYNNEI. V lost 6 bases, J lost 5 bases, and 6 bases stayed unmatched. The CDR3 spans 13 residues. DNA of the CDR3: TGTGCCAGCAGCGGTCAGGGGGTAACTGAAGCTTTCTTT. Protein product: CASSGQGVTEAFF.

The rearrangement joins TRBV24-1 to TRBJ2-7, with 14 bases fitting TRBD2. The V segment lost 9 bases and the J segment 3 bases; nucleotides outside the gene matches: 15. CDR1 is KGHDR, CDR2 SFDVKD, per germline. The CDR3 covers 18 residues. The CDR3 reads CATPNGTSGSPNYYEQYF. The CDR3 nucleotides are TGTGCCACCCCTAATGGGACTAGCGGGAGTCCCAATTACTACGAGCAGTACTTC.

This clonotype was counted between two and nine times. This chain joins TRBV20-1 and TRBJ2-2, with D maybe TRBD2 (5 bases). Trimming removed 0 bases from V and 8 bases from J, with 16 bases in between. This CDR3 has 15 amino acids. Germline CDR1 is DFQATT and CDR2 is SNEGSKA (reference sequence). CDR3 DNA sequence: TGCAGTGCTAGAGATAGCTGGGAGCGGTCAGGGGAGCTGTTTTTT. Translation gives CSARDSWERSGELFF.

The chain is built from TRBV7-9 and TRBJ1-4; tentative D call: TRBD1 (5 bases). V lost 10 bases and J lost 7, with 28 bases in between. CDR3 size: 17 residues. Germline-derived CDR1 and CDR2 are SEHNR and FQNEAQ (reference sequence). The CDR3 nucleotides read TGTGCCACTACGCCAGAGGGTCATTGGACAAATAGTGAAAAACTGTTTTTT. Translating it yields CATTPEGHWTNSEKLFF.

The chain uses TRBV2 and TRBJ1-3; D ambiguous. The CDR3 is 13 amino acids. CDR1 is SNHLY and CDR2 is FYNNEI in the germline V gene. V lost 4 bases and J 4 bases, leaving 8 bases between the germline ends. The CDR3 nucleotides read TGTGCCAGCAGTGGGGCCAACGGAAACACCATATATTTT. It codes for CASSGANGNTIYF.

This clonotype was counted only a few times. The rearrangement joins TRBV27 to TRBJ2-7; D uncertain. V lost 4 bases to trimming and J lost 0 bases, with 10 bases between them. Germline CDR1 reads MNHEY; CDR2 reads SMNVEV (reference sequence). The CDR3 sequence is 14 residues long. CDR3 nucleotide sequence: TGTGCCAGCAGTTCCCGGGTAGACTCCTACGAGCAGTACTTC. It specifies CASSSRVDSYEQYF.

A few counts support this clonotype. The rearrangement joins TRBV2 to TRBJ2-1; TRBD2 agrees at 11 bases. The germline gives CDR1 SNHLY, CDR2 FYNNEI. Trimming took 7 bases from V and 9 from J; bases not matched to a gene: 8. This CDR3 has 14 residues. This CDR3 reads CASIVAGGHGEQFF. The CDR3 DNA follows: TGTGCCAGCATCGTAGCGGGAGGGCATGGTGAGCAGTTCTTC.

This chain joins TRBV5-1 and TRBJ1-6, with 9 bases identical to TRBD1. From germline, CDR1 is SGHRS and CDR2 YFSETQ. V gave up 5 bases and J gave up 10 bases; unmatched junction bases: 7. This CDR3 spans 14 amino acids. CDR3 DNA: TGCGCCAGCAGGGAAGGACAGGGGCCCTCACCCCTCCACTTT. The encoded protein is CASREGQGPSPLHF.